The 26 T cell receptor beta chains in this list originate from one sample, sequenced in a study of cytomegalovirus exposure and HLA in healthy donors. The PCR ran on 60 Vbeta and 13 Jbeta primers. Only in-frame clones appear in the TCRdb table, and some are missing; sequencing was by immunoSEQ multiplex PCR. The repertoire includes about 120,000 clones, 70% to 90% of them detected once, and 1.5% to 2% sits in the top ten. The sequenced material came from PBMCs. Source of these receptors: a man aged 35-49 years in good health and CMV-seronegative.

The CDR3 spells CASSDNSGTGGTEAFF. The CDR3 nucleotides are TGCGCCAGCAGTGATAATTCCGGGACAGGGGGGACTGAAGCTTTCTTT. The rearrangement links TRBV23-1 to TRBJ1-1; TRBD1 matches 11 bases. TRBV23-1 is noted as an ORF with a role that remains uncertain. This CDR3 is 16 amino acids long. The junction had 10 bases not matched to a gene; V was cut back by 5 bases and J by 5 bases.

The rearrangement links TRBV5-6 to TRBJ2-3; TRBD2 aligns across 13 bases. The CDR3 is 16 amino acids. Germline CDR1 is SGHDT and CDR2 is YYEEEE. The V segment lost 4 bases and the J segment 0 bases; nucleotides outside the gene matches: 2. The CDR3 DNA reads TGTGCCAGCAGCCTGGGACTAGCGGGAAGCACAGATACGCAGTATTTT. It codes for CASSLGLAGSTDTQYF.

V is TRBV27 and J is TRBJ1-5, with 9 bases fitting TRBD1. This CDR3 has 15 amino acids. The germline CDR1 and CDR2 sequences are MNHEY and SMNVEV (reference sequence). Trimming at V came to 4 bases and at J to 5 bases, leaving 6 bases not matched to a gene. For the CDR3, the DNA is TGTGCCAGCAGTTCACGACAGGGGGGGCATCAGCCCCAGCATTTT. It codes for CASSSRQGGHQPQHF.

V usage is TRBV19 and J usage is TRBJ2-5; TRBD1 matches 7 bases. Germline lookup yields CDR1 LNHDA and CDR2 SQIVND (reference sequence). Losses at the gene ends were 1 base for V and 1 base for J; bases not matched to a gene: 6. The CDR3 is made up of 16 amino acids. CDR3 DNA: TGTGCCAGTAGTATAGCCTCCAGGGGGATCCAAGAGACCCAGTACTTC. This codes for CASSIASRGIQETQYF. Full variable domain (rest looked up from reference TRBV19 and TRBJ2-5): DGGITQSPKYLFRKEGQNVTLSCEQNLNHDAMYWYRQDPGQGLRLIYYSQIVNDFQKGDIAEGYSVSREKKESFPLTVTSAQKNPTAFYLCASSIASRGIQETQYFGPGTRLLVL.

CDR3 DNA: TGTGCCAGCTCGGTAACAGGGGGCTACACTGAAGCTTTCTTT. Its protein product is CASSVTGGYTEAFF. The chain couples TRBV7-2 to TRBJ1-1; 9 bases align to TRBD1. Losses at the gene ends were 8 bases for V and 3 bases for J; bases not matched to a gene: 7. This CDR3 has 14 residues. CDR1 and CDR2 (germline): SGHTA, FQGNSA.

This chain joins TRBV4-2 and TRBJ2-7; 11 bases agree with TRBD2. V shed 4 bases and J 4 bases; nucleotides not matched to a gene: 9. CDR3 length: 16 amino acids. The germline gives CDR1 LGHNA, CDR2 YNFKEQ. The CDR3 region is CASSPAGTSGNYEQYF. The CDR3 DNA follows: TGTGCCAGCAGCCCAGCGGGGACTAGCGGAAATTACGAGCAGTACTTC.

The rearrangement uses TRBV18 and TRBJ1-2; unclear D gene. Germline V gene lookup returns CDR1 KGHSH and CDR2 LQKENI. The CDR3 has 14 amino acids. The V gene lost 8 bases and the J gene lost 0 bases, with 13 bases spanning the gap. The CDR3 sequence: CASKESQANYGYTF. The CDR3 DNA is TGTGCCAGCAAAGAGTCCCAGGCTAACTATGGCTACACCTTC. The whole variable domain, remainder taken from reference TRBV18 and TRBJ1-2, is NAGVMQNPRHLVRRRGQEARLRCSPMKGHSHVYWYRQLPEEGLKFMVYLQKENIIDESGMPKERFSAEFPKEGPSILRIQQVVRGDSAAYFCASKESQANYGYTFGSGTRLTVV.

The genes are TRBV6-5 and TRBJ2-1; 7 bases match TRBD1. The CDR3 loop spans 14 amino acids. The V gene's germline CDR1 is MNHEY and CDR2 SVGAGI. The J segment lost 6 bases and the V segment lost 2 bases, leaving 4 bases of the junction unmatched. The CDR3 DNA reads as TGTGCCAGCAGTTACATTGGGGACAGCAATGAGCAGTTCTTC. Its translation is CASSYIGDSNEQFF.

This chain joins TRBV5-1 and TRBJ2-7; TRBD1 agrees at 7 bases. The V gene's germline CDR1 is SGHRS and CDR2 YFSETQ. This CDR3 comprises 14 residues. Trimming cost V 4 bases and J 2 bases; bases outside gene matches: 6. For the CDR3, the DNA is TGCGCCAGCAGCCAGACTGGGACAGCCTACGAGCAGTACTTC. This encodes CASSQTGTAYEQYF. Looking up the rest from reference TRBV5-1 and TRBJ2-7 gives the full variable domain: KAGVTQTPRYLIKTRGQQVTLSCSPISGHRSVSWYQQTPGQGLQFLFEYFSETQRNKGNFPGRFSGRQFSNSRSEMNVSTLELGDSALYLCASSQTGTAYEQYFGPGTRLTVT.

This chain connects TRBV30 to TRBJ2-1; 8 bases line up with TRBD2. Germline V gene data show CDR1 as GTSNPN and CDR2 as SVGIG (reference sequence). The CDR3 is 14 residues long. V shed 5 bases and J 0 bases; nucleotides not matched to a gene: 3. Written as DNA, the CDR3 is TGTGCCTGGTCGAGCGGGAGCTCCTACAATGAGCAGTTCTTC. It specifies CAWSSGSSYNEQFF.

This chain connects TRBV28 to TRBJ1-2; D is undetermined. Germline CDR1 MDHEN, CDR2 SYDVKM. V was trimmed by 5 bases and J by 8 bases, leaving 12 bases between them. This CDR3 spans 12 amino acids. This chain's CDR3 is CASSTAMRGYTF. The CDR3, as DNA: TGTGCCAGCAGTACCGCGATGAGGGGCTACACCTTC.

This clone was detected ten times or more. The chain joins TRBV7-9 to TRBJ1-3; 7 bases line up with TRBD1. V shed 0 bases and J 0 bases; nucleotides not matched to a gene: 2. This CDR3 has 16 amino acids. In germline, CDR1 is SEHNR, CDR2 FQNEAQ (reference sequence). The CDR3 region is CASSLAGQYSGNTIYF. CDR3 DNA: TGTGCCAGCAGCTTAGCGGGACAGTACTCTGGAAACACCATATATTTT.

The J gene is TRBJ2-7, the V gene TRBV5-4; the match to TRBD1 covers 9 bases. The V gene end was trimmed by 4 bases and the J gene end by 4 bases; junction bases not matched to a gene: 9. This CDR3 region has 15 residues. The V gene's germline CDR1 is SGHNT and CDR2 YYREEE (reference sequence). This CDR3 is CASSGPGQGLYEQYF. CDR3 DNA: TGTGCCAGCAGCGGACCGGGACAGGGTTTGTACGAGCAGTACTTC.

V usage is TRBV25-1 and J usage is TRBJ2-3; D is perhaps TRBD1 (6 bases). With 4 bases removed from V and 6 bases from J, the gap between germline ends came to 20 bases. Germline V gives CDR1 MGHDK, CDR2 SYGVNS. This CDR3 has 16 residues. CDR3 bases: TGTGCCAGCAGTGTCGAGGGGGTAGGGATGGGCGATACGCAGTATTTT. This gives the protein CASSVEGVGMGDTQYF.

The V gene is TRBV6-6, the J gene TRBJ1-5; D is possibly TRBD1 (6 bases). The CDR3 sequence is 16 residues long. The V gene lost 9 bases and the J gene lost 1 base, with 19 bases spanning the gap. Germline CDR1 MNHNY, CDR2 SVGAGI (reference sequence). The chain's CDR3 is CASRPPQGGSNQPQHF. The CDR3 DNA is TGTGCCAGTAGACCTCCACAGGGTGGAAGCAATCAGCCCCAGCATTTT.

In this sample, this clone turned up a few times. The chain uses TRBV4-1 and TRBJ1-1, with 8 bases identical to TRBD1. Germline values: CDR1 MGHRA, CDR2 YSYEKL. The CDR3 length is 14 residues. Trimming removed 3 bases from V and 5 bases from J; junction bases left unmatched: 5. CDR3 sequence reads: CASSQTGVGTEAFF. CDR3 DNA: TGCGCCAGCAGCCAGACAGGGGTCGGAACTGAAGCTTTCTTT.

The rearrangement joins TRBV5-4 to TRBJ2-7, with D perhaps TRBD2 (6 bases). The CDR3 covers 15 residues. Germline CDR1 is SGHNT and CDR2 is YYREEE (reference sequence). The germline V and J ends were trimmed by 1 base and 2 bases, with 13 bases remaining between them. This CDR3 reads CASSLLSRGPYEQYF. CDR3 DNA: TGTGCCAGCAGCTTGCTATCGCGGGGACCCTACGAGCAGTACTTC.

Written as DNA, the CDR3 is TGTGCCTGGAGCTCCGGGACGGGAGGTTCAGATACGCAGTATTTT. Its protein is CAWSSGTGGSDTQYF. This rearrangement joins TRBV30 to TRBJ2-3; 7 bases match TRBD2. This CDR3 spans 15 amino acids. Germline-derived CDR1 and CDR2 are GTSNPN and SVGIG (reference sequence). The V segment lost 3 bases and the J segment 4 bases; nucleotides outside the gene matches: 10.

V and J are TRBV7-2 and TRBJ1-1; D is unclear. The CDR3 spans 12 residues. V lost 6 bases to trimming and J lost 5 bases, with 10 bases between them. From germline, CDR1 is SGHTA and CDR2 FQGNSA. The CDR3 is CASSEGFTEAFF. The CDR3 DNA is TGTGCCAGCAGTGAGGGTTTTACTGAAGCTTTCTTT.

This clone was detected a few times. This chain uses TRBV30 with TRBJ2-5; 7 bases match TRBD1. V dropped 5 bases and J dropped 5; count of bases not matched to a gene: 8. The CDR3 sequence is 13 residues long. Per the germline V gene, CDR1 is GTSNPN and CDR2 is SVGIG (reference sequence). CDR3 bases: TGTGCCTGGGAGACAGGGTCTCAGGAGACCCAGTACTTC. As protein: CAWETGSQETQYF.

V and J are TRBV5-4 and TRBJ2-7, with TRBD2 as a possible D gene (6 bases). Trimming took off 4 bases at V and 0 bases at J, with 17 bases between the two ends. There are 16 residues in the CDR3. Germline V gives CDR1 SGHNT, CDR2 YYREEE (reference sequence). Written as DNA, the CDR3 is TGTGCCAGCAGCGGTAGGGCTAGCGCGCCCTCCTACGAGCAGTACTTC. It codes for CASSGRASAPSYEQYF.

This chain connects TRBV5-1 to TRBJ2-1; possibly TRBD1 for D (5 bases). V lost 3 bases and J 8 bases, leaving 15 bases between the germline ends. This CDR3 is built from 14 residues. Germline V lookup: CDR1 SGHRS, CDR2 YFSETQ. The CDR3, as DNA: TGCGCCAGCAGCTCGTCGGACATCACCCATGAGCAGTTCTTC. It translates to CASSSSDITHEQFF.

The chain carries TRBV28 and TRBJ1-3; possible D gene TRBD1, 6 bases. The CDR3 totals 14 residues. CDR1 and CDR2 (germline): MDHEN, SYDVKM. The germline V and J ends were trimmed by 7 bases and 0 bases, with 10 bases remaining between them. CDR3 amino acids: CASTQGSSGNTIYF. CDR3 nucleotide sequence: TGTGCCAGCACTCAGGGGAGCTCTGGAAACACCATATATTTT.

The rearrangement uses TRBV5-1 and TRBJ2-7, with a tentative D call TRBD2 (6 bases). CDR1 SGHRS and CDR2 YFSETQ come from the germline V gene. There are 14 residues in the CDR3. V lost 3 bases and J 3 bases, leaving 13 bases between the germline ends. The CDR3 coding sequence is TGCGCCAGCAGCTCGGGAGCTACCGTCTACGAGCAGTACTTC. Its translation: CASSSGATVYEQYF.

This chain connects TRBV29-1 to TRBJ2-3; tentatively, D is TRBD1 (7 bases). The germline V gene encodes CDR1 SQVTM and CDR2 ANQGSEA. This CDR3 spans 13 amino acids. Trimming left V 4 bases short and J 5 bases short, with 13 bases between. The CDR3: CSVATQGGDTQYF. Here the CDR3 DNA reads TGCAGCGTTGCAACTCAGGGGGGAGATACGCAGTATTTT.

The gene calls are TRBV19 and TRBJ1-2; perhaps TRBD1 as D (6 bases). Germline loops: CDR1 LNHDA, CDR2 SQIVND (reference sequence). This CDR3 contains 15 residues. Trimming took off 3 bases at V and 6 bases at J, with 17 bases between the two ends. The CDR3 loop is CASSIAHRVRDGYTF. DNA for the CDR3: TGTGCCAGTAGTATCGCGCACAGGGTTAGGGATGGCTACACCTTC.